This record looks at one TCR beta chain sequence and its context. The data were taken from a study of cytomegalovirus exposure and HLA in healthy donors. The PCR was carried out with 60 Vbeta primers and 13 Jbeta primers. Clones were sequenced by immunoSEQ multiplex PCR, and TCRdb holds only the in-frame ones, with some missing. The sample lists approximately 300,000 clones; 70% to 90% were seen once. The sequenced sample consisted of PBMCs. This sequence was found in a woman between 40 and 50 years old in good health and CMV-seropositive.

CDR3 DNA sequence: TGTGCCAGCAGCCCCTCCCTAGCGGTAAACACCGGGGAGCTGTTTTTT. Amino acids: CASSPSLAVNTGELFF. This chain joins TRBV11-2 and TRBJ2-2, with 7 bases aligning to TRBD2. The CDR3 has 16 residues. V shed 5 bases, J shed 2 bases, and the junction held 8 bases outside the gene matches. The germline CDR1 and CDR2 sequences are SGHAT and FQNNGV.